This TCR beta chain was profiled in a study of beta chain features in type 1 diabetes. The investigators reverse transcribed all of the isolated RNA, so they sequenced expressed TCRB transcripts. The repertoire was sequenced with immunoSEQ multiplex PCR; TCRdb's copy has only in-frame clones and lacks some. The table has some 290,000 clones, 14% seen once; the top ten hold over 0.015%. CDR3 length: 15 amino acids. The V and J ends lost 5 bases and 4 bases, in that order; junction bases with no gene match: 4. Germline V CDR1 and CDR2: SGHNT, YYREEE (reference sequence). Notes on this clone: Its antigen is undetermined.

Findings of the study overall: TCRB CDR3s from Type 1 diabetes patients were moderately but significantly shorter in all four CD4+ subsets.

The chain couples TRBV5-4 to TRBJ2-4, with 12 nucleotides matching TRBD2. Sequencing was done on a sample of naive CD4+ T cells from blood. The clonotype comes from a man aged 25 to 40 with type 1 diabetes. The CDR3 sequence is CASSPTSGSKNIQYF. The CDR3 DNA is TGTGCCAGCAGTCCGACTAGCGGGAGTAAAAACATTCAGTACTTC. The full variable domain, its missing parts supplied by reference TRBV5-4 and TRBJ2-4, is ETGVTQSPTHLIKTRGQQVTLRCSSQSGHNTVSWYQQALGQGPQFIFQYYREEENGRGNFPPRFSGLQFPNYSSELNVNALELDDSALYLCASSPTSGSKNIQYFGAGTRLSVL.